These 26 T cell receptor beta chains came from one sample sequenced in a study of CD8+ T cells in alopecia areata. Once RNA had been extracted, it was reverse transcribed into cDNA to act as the sequencing template. Sequencing was performed with immunoSEQ multiplex PCR; in TCRdb, only in-frame clones are kept and a portion is missing. The data show about 120,000 clones, with 50% to 75% seen just once and 25% to 30% held by the top ten. Sample treatment: oral pan-JAK inhibitor, 5-10 mg twice daily. The sequences come from CD8+ T cells sorted from blood, collected at week 4, from a patient treated with tofacitinib. The receptor set was obtained from a human donor with alopecia areata.

The table lists this clone with a few counts. The V call is TRBV6-4, the J call TRBJ1-5; D gene unclear. Germline V gene sequence: CDR1 MRHNA, CDR2 SNTAGT. This CDR3 is 12 amino acids long. V was shortened by 11 bases and J by 7 bases, with 15 bases between the two germline ends. CDR3 protein: CAGVLEGQPQHF. CDR3 DNA sequence: TGTGCCGGCGTCCTCGAGGGCCAGCCCCAGCATTTT.

Turning to this clone: Sequence at one end of the junction differs from germline and may be a read error. J is TRBJ1-2 and V is TRBV15; TRBD1 aligns across 8 bases. The germline gives CDR1 LNHNV, CDR2 YYDKDF (reference sequence). The CDR3 is made up of 12 amino acids. CDR3 nucleotide sequence: TGTGCCACCAGCAGAGAAGGGACAGGATTCCTCTTC. Its translation: CATSREGTGFLF.

The rearrangement uses TRBV15 and TRBJ2-6; weak D call: TRBD1 (5 bases). The V gene lost 4 bases and the J gene lost 2 bases, with 12 bases spanning the gap. CDR1 is LNHNV, CDR2 YYDKDF, per germline (reference sequence). The CDR3 runs 16 residues. The CDR3 DNA is TGTGCCACCAGCATCAATCCAGGGACTGGGGCCAACGTCCTGACTTTC. It codes for CATSINPGTGANVLTF.

The chain joins TRBV5-1 to TRBJ2-3, with D unresolved. V gave up 0 bases and J gave up 3 bases, with 5 bases separating them. Germline loops: CDR1 SGHRS, CDR2 YFSETQ. The CDR3 has 13 amino acids. CDR3 in amino acids: CASSLDDTDTQYF. For the CDR3, the DNA is TGCGCCAGCAGCTTGGACGATACAGATACGCAGTATTTT.

This clone appeared a few times. V usage is TRBV29-1 and J usage is TRBJ2-1; D unresolved. The germline CDR1 and CDR2 sequences are SQVTM and ANQGSEA. Trimming removed 8 bases at V and 7 bases at J, with 12 bases between. The CDR3 is 11 residues long. The CDR3 spells CSSEWGNEQFF. In DNA form, the CDR3 reads TGCAGCTCCGAATGGGGTAATGAGCAGTTCTTC.

This chain links TRBV19 with TRBJ2-1; 10 bases agree with TRBD2. Germline trimming cut 3 bases from V and 4 bases from J; bases unmatched to any gene: 9. This CDR3 contains 17 residues. Germline CDR1 reads LNHDA; CDR2 reads SQIVND (reference sequence). The CDR3 is CASSIPRYSGGYNEQFF. The CDR3 DNA sequence: TGTGCCAGTAGTATCCCTCGTTATAGCGGGGGGTACAATGAGCAGTTCTTC. Drawing the rest from reference TRBV19 and TRBJ2-1, the complete variable domain is DGGITQSPKYLFRKEGQNVTLSCEQNLNHDAMYWYRQDPGQGLRLIYYSQIVNDFQKGDIAEGYSVSREKKESFPLTVTSAQKNPTAFYLCASSIPRYSGGYNEQFFGPGTRLTVL.

The sample holds a few counts of this clone. The V call is TRBV13, the J call TRBJ2-5; 11 bases fit TRBD2. The CDR3 extends over 15 amino acids. Looked up from germline, CDR1 is PRHDT and CDR2 is FYEKMQ (reference sequence). V lost 4 bases and J lost 5; bases outside the gene matches: 6. The CDR3 coding sequence is TGTGCCAGCAGCTCCCCTCTAGCGGGGGGTGAGACCCAGTACTTC. It is translated as CASSSPLAGGETQYF.

The chain employs TRBV30 and TRBJ1-2; maybe TRBD1 (5 bases). CDR1 is GTSNPN and CDR2 is SVGIG in the germline V gene (reference sequence). The CDR3 runs 14 residues. The V gene lost 2 bases and the J gene lost 8 bases, with 18 bases spanning the gap. As DNA, the CDR3 is TGTGCCTGGAGTCCCACCGGGACGGCGGGGGGCTACACCTTC. Protein: CAWSPTGTAGGYTF.

V and J are TRBV30 and TRBJ1-6; the match to TRBD1 covers 10 bases. There are 13 residues in the CDR3. CDR1 and CDR2 (germline): GTSNPN, SVGIG (reference sequence). V gave up 5 bases and J gave up 10 bases; unmatched junction bases: 5. CDR3: CAWAGTGESPLHF. CDR3 nucleotides: TGTGCCTGGGCCGGGACAGGGGAATCACCCCTCCACTTT.

This chain links TRBV7-6 with TRBJ1-6; 7 positions agree with TRBD1. The length of the CDR3 is 13 residues. Germline V gives CDR1 SGHVS, CDR2 FNYEAQ. J was trimmed by 10 bases and V by 5 bases; bases with no gene match: 5. The CDR3 nucleotides are TGTGCCAGCAGCGCGACAGGGAACTCACCCCTCCACTTT. Its translation is CASSATGNSPLHF.

There are a few counts of this clone. In DNA, the CDR3 is TGTGCCAGCCCGGCAGGAGCCTATGGCTACACCTTC. Its translation is CASPAGAYGYTF. The chain is built from TRBV2 and TRBJ1-2, with unresolved D. Per germline, CDR1 SNHLY and CDR2 FYNNEI. The CDR3 has 12 amino acids. V was pared by 8 bases and J by 4 bases, with 11 bases between.

By share, this clone counts as medium-sized. The genes are TRBV5-4 and TRBJ2-2; D unresolved. CDR3 size: 12 residues. In germline, CDR1 is SGHNT, CDR2 YYREEE (reference sequence). The V gene lost 4 bases and the J gene lost 3 bases, with 4 bases spanning the gap. The CDR3 coding sequence is TGTGCCAGCAGCCAAGACACCGGGGAGCTGTTTTTT. Amino acid sequence: CASSQDTGELFF.

This chain uses TRBV30 with TRBJ1-1; 9 bases match TRBD1. The junction had 6 bases not matched to a gene; V was cut back by 5 bases and J by 8 bases. CDR3 length equals 12 residues. Per the germline V gene, CDR1 is GTSNPN and CDR2 is SVGIG (reference sequence). The CDR3 DNA reads TGTGCCTGGGACCCAGGACAGGGGGAAGCTTTCTTT. This gives the protein CAWDPGQGEAFF.

This chain uses TRBV29-1 with TRBJ2-5; D is uncertain. The CDR3 length is 13 residues. Trimming stripped 4 bases from V and 1 base from J, with 10 bases between. Germline V gives CDR1 SQVTM, CDR2 ANQGSEA. The CDR3 protein is CSVVGSLQETQYF. Here the CDR3 DNA reads TGCAGCGTTGTCGGCAGCCTCCAAGAGACCCAGTACTTC.

The J gene is TRBJ2-7, the V gene TRBV30, with TRBD1 identical over 7 bases. The CDR3 length is 12 residues. Losses at the gene ends were 3 bases for V and 5 bases for J; bases not matched to a gene: 4. CDR1 GTSNPN and CDR2 SVGIG come from the germline V gene (reference sequence). CDR3 loop: CAWSRGINEQYF. CDR3 nucleotides: TGTGCCTGGAGCAGGGGGATAAACGAGCAGTACTTC. The whole variable domain, remainder taken from reference TRBV30 and TRBJ2-7, is SQTIHQWPATLVQPVGSPLSLECTVEGTSNPNLYWYRQAAGRGLQLLFYSVGIGQISSEVPQNLSASRPQDRQFILSSKKLLLSDSGFYLCAWSRGINEQYFGPGTRLTVT.

The rearrangement uses TRBV4-1 and TRBJ2-7, with 11 bases lining up with TRBD1. This CDR3 contains 13 residues. CDR1 and CDR2 (germline): MGHRA, YSYEKL. The junction had 2 bases not matched to a gene; V was cut back by 7 bases and J by 3 bases. The chain's CDR3 is CASTGQGDYEQYF. The CDR3 DNA sequence: TGCGCCAGCACGGGACAGGGGGACTACGAGCAGTACTTC.

This chain connects TRBV30 to TRBJ2-1; D may be TRBD1 (5 bases). From germline, CDR1 is GTSNPN and CDR2 SVGIG (reference sequence). The CDR3 consists of 13 residues. With 0 bases removed from V and 8 bases from J, the gap between germline ends came to 11 bases. In DNA, the CDR3 is TGTGCCTGGAGTGTGGATAGGGGCCATGAGCAGTTCTTC. It specifies CAWSVDRGHEQFF.

The rearrangement uses TRBV4-2 and TRBJ2-5; no clear D gene. V was shortened by 0 bases and J by 2 bases, with 7 bases between the two germline ends. The germline V gene has CDR1 LGHNA and CDR2 YNFKEQ. The CDR3 is made up of 14 amino acids. The DNA of the CDR3 is TGTGCCAGCAGCCAAGATGGAGTACAAGAGACCCAGTACTTC. It is translated as CASSQDGVQETQYF.

This sequence joins TRBV29-1 and TRBJ1-1, with no clear D. Germline V gives CDR1 SQVTM, CDR2 ANQGSEA. This CDR3 has 12 residues. Trimming stripped 8 bases from V and 0 bases from J, with 10 bases between. CDR3 loop: CSFGRMNTEAFF. CDR3 coding DNA: TGCAGCTTTGGGAGGATGAACACTGAAGCTTTCTTT.

V and J are TRBV2 and TRBJ1-1; maybe TRBD1 (6 bases). Germline CDR1 SNHLY, CDR2 FYNNEI. The V gene lost 6 bases and the J gene lost 0 bases, with 14 bases spanning the gap. This CDR3 region has 15 residues. CDR3 in amino acids: CASSFWGGMNTEAFF. CDR3 coding DNA: TGTGCCAGCAGCTTTTGGGGGGGCATGAACACTGAAGCTTTCTTT.

The J gene is TRBJ2-7, the V gene TRBV30; D might be TRBD1 (5 bases). Germline-derived CDR1 and CDR2 are GTSNPN and SVGIG (reference sequence). V lost 1 base to trimming and J lost 6 bases, with 13 bases between them. The CDR3 loop spans 13 amino acids. The CDR3 region is CAWSDHPGSEQYF. The CDR3 DNA follows: TGTGCCTGGAGTGATCATCCAGGGTCCGAGCAGTACTTC. Full variable domain (outside the CDR3, taken from reference TRBV30 and TRBJ2-7): SQTIHQWPATLVQPVGSPLSLECTVEGTSNPNLYWYRQAAGRGLQLLFYSVGIGQISSEVPQNLSASRPQDRQFILSSKKLLLSDSGFYLCAWSDHPGSEQYFGPGTRLTVT.

This chain links TRBV29-1 with TRBJ2-7; 8 bases agree with TRBD1. The CDR3 contains 13 residues. CDR1 and CDR2 (germline): SQVTM, ANQGSEA. J lost 0 bases, V lost 7 bases, and 5 bases had no gene match. CDR3 DNA sequence: TGCAGCGGCCGGGACAGGAGCTCCTACGAGCAGTACTTC. Its translation is CSGRDRSSYEQYF.

This clone was seen a handful of times. The rearrangement links TRBV9 to TRBJ2-7; 8 bases match TRBD1. This CDR3 is 14 amino acids long. J lost 0 bases, V lost 4 bases, and 3 bases had no gene match. Germline V gene lookup returns CDR1 SGDLS and CDR2 YYNGEE. The CDR3 region is CASSLGQDSYEQYF. The CDR3 DNA is TGTGCCAGCAGCTTGGGACAGGACTCCTACGAGCAGTACTTC.

The CDR3 loop is CASSVDTNTEAFF. CDR3 sequence (DNA): TGTGCCAGCAGCGTAGATACGAACACTGAAGCTTTCTTT. The chain carries TRBV9 and TRBJ1-1, with D unclear. Germline V CDR1 and CDR2: SGDLS, YYNGEE. This CDR3 contains 13 residues. V lost 0 bases, J lost 1 base, and 4 bases lay in between.

The rearrangement joins TRBV5-4 to TRBJ1-5; 8 bases align to TRBD1. V dropped 3 bases and J dropped 2; count of bases not matched to a gene: 16. CDR1 SGHNT and CDR2 YYREEE come from the germline V gene (reference sequence). This CDR3 has 19 residues. CDR3 DNA: TGTGCCAGCAGCTCCCGACCGGACAGGGCGGTAGTTGGCAATCAGCCCCAGCATTTT. Translation: CASSSRPDRAVVGNQPQHF.

The V and J genes are TRBV30 and TRBJ1-1; D uncertain. CDR1 and CDR2 (germline): GTSNPN, SVGIG (reference sequence). V lost 2 bases and J 4 bases, leaving 8 bases between the germline ends. This CDR3 spans 12 amino acids. The CDR3 DNA reads as TGTGCCTGGAGTCCCGATAGCACTGAAGCTTTCTTT. Translated: CAWSPDSTEAFF.